This T cell receptor (beta chain) was retrieved from a study of cytomegalovirus exposure and HLA in healthy donors. The CDR3 runs 15 residues. After removal of 5 bases from V and 8 bases from J, the junction contained 9 bases not matched to a gene. The germline gives CDR1 MNHNY, CDR2 SVGAGI (reference sequence). A multiplex PCR was run with 60 Vbeta primers and 13 Jbeta primers. Sequenced by immunoSEQ multiplex PCR; TCRdb stores in-frame clones only, minus some. Of roughly 110,000 clones in the sample, 60% to 80% were seen once. Sequenced sample: PBMCs. The rearrangement joins TRBV6-6 to TRBJ1-4; the match to TRBD1 covers 9 bases. The clonotype originates from a human donor in good health. CDR3 sequence: CASSLPDRGGEKLFF. Here the CDR3 DNA reads TGTGCCAGCAGTCTCCCGGACAGGGGTGGCGAAAAACTGTTTTTT.